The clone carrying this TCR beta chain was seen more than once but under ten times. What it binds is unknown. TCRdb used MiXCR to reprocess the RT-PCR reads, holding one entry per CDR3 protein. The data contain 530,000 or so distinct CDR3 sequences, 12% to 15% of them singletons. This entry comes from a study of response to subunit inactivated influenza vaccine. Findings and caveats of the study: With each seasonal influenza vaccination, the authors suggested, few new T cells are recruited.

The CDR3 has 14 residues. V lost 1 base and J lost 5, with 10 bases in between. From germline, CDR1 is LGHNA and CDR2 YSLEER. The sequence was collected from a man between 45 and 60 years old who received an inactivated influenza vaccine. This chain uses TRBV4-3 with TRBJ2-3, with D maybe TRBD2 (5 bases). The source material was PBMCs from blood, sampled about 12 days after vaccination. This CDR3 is CASSQGGAGDTQYF. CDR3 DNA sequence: TGCGCCAGCAGCCAAGGGGGTGCGGGAGATACGCAGTATTTT.